This T cell receptor (beta chain) was recovered during a study of CD4 T cells in relation to SARS-CoV-2 and coronaviruses. Across the study: TCR beta CDR3s were sequenced after approximately nine-day antigen culture of PBMCs.

General study findings and limits: Around two thirds of donors had memory CD4+ clonotypes crossrecognizing SARS-CoV-2 and common cold coronavirus spike. This crossreactivity analysis covered spike protein alone, no other viral proteins.

As to this clone: The target antigen is unknown.

Assay used: immunoSEQ multiplex PCR; TCRdb lists only in-frame clones, some missing. The data show around 34,000 clones, under 85% seen once. This CDR3 is 15 amino acids long. The trim removed 3 bases at V and 10 bases at J, leaving 10 bases unmatched. Germline V gene sequence: CDR1 KGHSH, CDR2 LQKENI. More than 8.5 x 10^4 naive or memory CD4+ cells were cultured with CEF peptides for around eleven days. This receptor was taken from an adult with COVID-19. The sample taken for sequencing was memory CD4+ T cells from PBMCs, cultured in vitro. The chain employs TRBV18 and TRBJ2-1, with TRBD2 identical over 9 bases. CDR3 loop: CASSPGLAPFGEQFF. In DNA, the CDR3 is TGTGCCAGCTCACCGGGACTAGCTCCGTTCGGCGAGCAGTTCTTC.